This T cell receptor beta chain emerged from a study of blood T cell repertoires in COVID-19. The age range of participants was 18 to 89 years, with residence in fewer than 25 US areas. Participants' reported clinical history set cohort assignment. Cohort 3 donors counted as recovered after two negative PCRs, clearance, or resolved symptoms. Authors' analysis steps: For nucleated cells, counts were estimated from reference gene primer amplification. Libraries were prepared by immunoSEQ multiplex PCR; TCRdb keeps only in-frame clonotypes and omits some of them. V and J calls plus clone size are reproduced from that table; the DNA served to infer D and trimming. Among fewer than 450,000 clones, approximately 90% were seen once, and the ten largest hold approximately 1.2%. CDR3 length: 14 amino acids. The germline gives CDR1 SNHLY, CDR2 FYNNEI. V trimming: 6 bases; J trimming: 4 bases; junction bases outside the gene matches: 5.

The source material was PBMCs or T cells enriched from blood (not recorded which). The rearrangement links TRBV2 to TRBJ2-1, with 8 bases matching TRBD1. This receptor was taken from a woman younger than 30 who had recovered from COVID-19. Here the CDR3 DNA reads TGTGCCAGCAGAAGGACAGGGATTTACAATGAGCAGTTCTTC. Encoded protein: CASRRTGIYNEQFF.